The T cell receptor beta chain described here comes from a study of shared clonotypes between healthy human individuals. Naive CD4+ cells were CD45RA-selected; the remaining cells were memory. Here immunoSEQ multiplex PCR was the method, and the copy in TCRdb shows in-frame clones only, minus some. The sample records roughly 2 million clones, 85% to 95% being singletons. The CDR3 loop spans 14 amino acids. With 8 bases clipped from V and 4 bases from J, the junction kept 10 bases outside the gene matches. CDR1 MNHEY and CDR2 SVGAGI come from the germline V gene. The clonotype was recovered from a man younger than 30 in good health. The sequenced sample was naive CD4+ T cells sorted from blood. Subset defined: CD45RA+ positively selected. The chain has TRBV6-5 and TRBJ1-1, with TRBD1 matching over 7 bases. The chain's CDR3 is CASGKTGKGTEAFF. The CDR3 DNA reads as TGTGCCAGCGGGAAGACAGGGAAGGGCACTGAAGCTTTCTTT.